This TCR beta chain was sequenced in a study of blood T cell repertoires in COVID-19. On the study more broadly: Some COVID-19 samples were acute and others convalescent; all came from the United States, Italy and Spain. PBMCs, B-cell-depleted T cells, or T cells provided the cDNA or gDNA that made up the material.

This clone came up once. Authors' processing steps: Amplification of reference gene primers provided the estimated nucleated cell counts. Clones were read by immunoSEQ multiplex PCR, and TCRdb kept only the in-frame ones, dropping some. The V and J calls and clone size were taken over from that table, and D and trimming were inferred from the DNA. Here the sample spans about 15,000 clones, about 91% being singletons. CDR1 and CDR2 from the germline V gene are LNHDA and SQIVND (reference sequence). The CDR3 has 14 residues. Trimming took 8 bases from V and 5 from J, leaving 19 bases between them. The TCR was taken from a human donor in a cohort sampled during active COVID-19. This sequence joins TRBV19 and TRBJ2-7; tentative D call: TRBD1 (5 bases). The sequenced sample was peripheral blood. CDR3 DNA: TGTGCCAGTTCCCCGTTCCAGGGTAGGCACGAGCAGTACTTC. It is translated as CASSPFQGRHEQYF. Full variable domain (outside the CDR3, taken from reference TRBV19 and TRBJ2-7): DGGITQSPKYLFRKEGQNVTLSCEQNLNHDAMYWYRQDPGQGLRLIYYSQIVNDFQKGDIAEGYSVSREKKESFPLTVTSAQKNPTAFYLCASSPFQGRHEQYFGPGTRLTVT.